This section outlines one T cell receptor (beta chain) sequence together with its context. This record comes from a study of blood T cell repertoires in COVID-19. Study information: Samples representing acute and convalescent COVID-19 were sourced from the United States, Italy and Spain. T cells, B-cell-depleted T cells, or PBMCs provided the cDNA or gDNA that served as material.

The table came from immunoSEQ multiplex PCR; TCRdb's copy has only in-frame clones and leaves some out. The sample has 100,000 to 150,000 clones, 86% seen once. The length of the CDR3 is 13 residues. The germline V gene encodes CDR1 SEHNR and CDR2 FQNEAQ (reference sequence). V lost 4 bases and J lost 1, with 8 bases in between. The chain combines TRBV7-9 with TRBJ2-7; D is ambiguous. The specimen sequenced was peripheral blood. This clonotype was obtained from a human donor in a cohort sampled during active COVID-19. The CDR3 region has the DNA TGTGCCAGCAGCTCCCAATTTTCCTACGAGCAGTACTTC. Amino acids: CASSSQFSYEQYF.